The clone carrying this TCR beta chain was detected only once. Assay used: immunoSEQ multiplex PCR; TCRdb lists only in-frame clones, some missing. The sample holds approximately 120,000 clones, 88% seen once. The data belong to a study of T cell responses to AZD1222 COVID-19 vaccine. The receptor comes from an adult in good health. The specimen was peripheral blood, collected on day 0 of AZD1222 vaccination.

In DNA form, the CDR3 reads TGTGCCAGCAGCCTTAGCGGGGGGACCTACAATGAGCAGTTCTTC. It codes for CASSLSGGTYNEQFF. The rearrangement joins TRBV5-4 to TRBJ2-1; 10 bases align to TRBD2. CDR3 length: 15 residues. Unmatched junction bases numbered 3, after V lost 4 bases and J lost 2 bases. CDR1 and CDR2 from the germline V gene are SGHNT and YYREEE (reference sequence).